These 10 T cell receptor beta chains were sequenced from one sample in a study of shared clonotypes between healthy human individuals. Produced via immunoSEQ multiplex PCR; TCRdb's table is partial and in-frame only. Here the sample spans 1.5 million to 2.5 million clones, approximately 94% being singletons. Naive CD8 cells, CD45RO-negative and positively selected for CCR7, excluded terminally differentiated effector memory CD45RA+ cells. Specimen: naive CD8+ T cells sorted from blood. Receptors originate from a man aged 18 to 35 in good health.

The V call is TRBV27, the J call TRBJ1-6; D is unclear. Trimming left V 3 bases short and J 1 base short, with 4 bases between. Germline CDR1 reads MNHEY; CDR2 reads SMNVEV (reference sequence). This CDR3 has 14 residues. CDR3: CASSFRSYNSPLHF. In DNA form, the CDR3 reads TGTGCCAGCAGTTTCCGTTCCTATAATTCACCCCTCCACTTT.

The chain joins TRBV30 to TRBJ1-2, with unresolved D. The germline CDR1 and CDR2 sequences are GTSNPN and SVGIG (reference sequence). Trimming stripped 5 bases from V and 4 bases from J, with 17 bases between. CDR3 length equals 14 residues. The CDR3 reads CAWDEDLTGYGYTF. Here the CDR3 DNA reads TGTGCCTGGGATGAGGACCTGACGGGCTATGGCTACACCTTC.

This clone was picked up one time. This sequence joins TRBV2 and TRBJ1-6; TRBD1 aligns across 9 bases. V lost 6 bases to trimming and J lost 10 bases; unmatched junction nucleotides: 4. CDR3 length: 13 amino acids. Germline-derived CDR1 and CDR2 are SNHLY and FYNNEI. For the CDR3, the DNA is TGTGCCAGCAGACAACAGGGGGCGTCACCCCTCCACTTT. Translation gives CASRQQGASPLHF.

The chain has TRBV5-5 and TRBJ2-7; D not certain. The CDR3 contains 13 residues. Germline assignment: CDR1 SGHKS and CDR2 YYEKEE (reference sequence). V lost 4 bases and J lost 2, with 10 bases in between. In DNA form, the CDR3 reads TGTGCCAGCAGCCTCACGCGAACCTACGAGCAGTACTTC. Residues: CASSLTRTYEQYF.

In the case of this clone: The same CDR3 is also encoded by other DNA sequences in this sample. The genes are TRBV27 and TRBJ1-2; D unclear. This CDR3 contains 13 residues. Germline CDR1 reads MNHEY; CDR2 reads SMNVEV (reference sequence). The V end lost 0 bases, the J end lost 3 bases, and 5 bases lay between the germline ends. The CDR3 loop is CASSLSVDYGYTF. In DNA, the CDR3 is TGTGCCAGCAGTTTATCCGTGGACTATGGCTACACCTTC.

The V and J genes are TRBV9 and TRBJ2-7; D may be TRBD1 (6 bases). Germline-derived CDR1 and CDR2 are SGDLS and YYNGEE. There are 16 residues in the CDR3. V was clipped by 3 bases and J by 3 bases, with 19 bases between them. CDR3 nucleotides: TGTGCCAGCAGCGGGGGACAAACCGCCGACGGCTACGAGCAGTACTTC. Protein sequence: CASSGGQTADGYEQYF.

This clone has only one observation. CDR3 DNA sequence: TGTGCCAGCAGTTGGGGACCGAGCCGGTATGGGGACACCTTC. Its protein is CASSWGPSRYGDTF. The gene calls are TRBV28 and TRBJ1-2; possibly TRBD1 for D (5 bases). The CDR3 has 14 amino acids. Germline V gene lookup returns CDR1 MDHEN and CDR2 SYDVKM. V was trimmed by 4 bases and J by 12 bases, leaving 21 bases between them.

As to this clone: Other DNA sequences within the sample encode an identical CDR3. The V and J genes are TRBV5-1 and TRBJ1-6; D gene unclear. V was trimmed by 1 base and J by 0 bases, leaving 8 bases between them. Germline V lookup: CDR1 SGHRS, CDR2 YFSETQ. CDR3 length: 16 amino acids. The CDR3 DNA sequence: TGCGCCAGCAGCTTGTCCGGAAGCTCCTATAATTCACCCCTCCACTTT. It codes for CASSLSGSSYNSPLHF. The full variable domain, in which reference TRBV5-1 and TRBJ1-6 provide the parts outside the CDR3, is KAGVTQTPRYLIKTRGQQVTLSCSPISGHRSVSWYQQTPGQGLQFLFEYFSETQRNKGNFPGRFSGRQFSNSRSEMNVSTLELGDSALYLCASSLSGSSYNSPLHFGNGTRLTVT.

Regarding this clone: This specimen includes other DNA sequences encoding the same CDR3. The J gene is TRBJ1-2, the V gene TRBV27; perhaps TRBD1 as D (5 bases). From germline, CDR1 is MNHEY and CDR2 SMNVEV (reference sequence). The length of the CDR3 is 12 residues. The V end lost 6 bases, the J end lost 5 bases, and 10 bases lay between the germline ends. The CDR3 nucleotides are TGTGCCAGCAGCACCGGGGGGTATGGCTACACCTTC. Protein: CASSTGGYGYTF.

The chain combines TRBV16 with TRBJ1-2; the D gene is possibly TRBD1 (5 bases). Germline V gene data show CDR1 as KGHSY and CDR2 as FQNENV. The length of the CDR3 is 14 residues. Trimming pared 4 bases from V and 2 bases from J, leaving 11 bases between. The CDR3 region is CASSPQWGNYGYTF. DNA of the CDR3: TGTGCCAGCAGCCCCCAATGGGGGAACTATGGCTACACCTTC.